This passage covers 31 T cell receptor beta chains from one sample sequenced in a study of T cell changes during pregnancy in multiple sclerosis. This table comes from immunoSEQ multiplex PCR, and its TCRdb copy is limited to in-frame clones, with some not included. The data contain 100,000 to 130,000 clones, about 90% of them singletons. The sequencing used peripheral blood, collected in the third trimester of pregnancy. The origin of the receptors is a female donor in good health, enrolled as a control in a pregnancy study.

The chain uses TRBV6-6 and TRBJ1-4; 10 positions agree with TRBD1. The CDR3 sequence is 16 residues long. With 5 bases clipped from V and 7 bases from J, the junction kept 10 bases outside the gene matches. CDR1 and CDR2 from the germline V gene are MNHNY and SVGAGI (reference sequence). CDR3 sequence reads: CASSPRDRGGTEKLFF. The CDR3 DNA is TGTGCCAGCAGTCCCCGGGACAGGGGTGGGACTGAAAAACTGTTTTTT.

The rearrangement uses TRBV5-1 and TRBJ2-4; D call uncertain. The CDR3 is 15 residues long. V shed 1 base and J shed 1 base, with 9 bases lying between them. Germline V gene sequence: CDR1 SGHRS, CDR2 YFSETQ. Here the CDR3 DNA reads TGCGCCAGCAGCTTGTCAGGTCCGGCCAAAAACATTCAGTACTTC. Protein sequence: CASSLSGPAKNIQYF. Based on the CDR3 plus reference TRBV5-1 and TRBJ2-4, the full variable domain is KAGVTQTPRYLIKTRGQQVTLSCSPISGHRSVSWYQQTPGQGLQFLFEYFSETQRNKGNFPGRFSGRQFSNSRSEMNVSTLELGDSALYLCASSLSGPAKNIQYFGAGTRLSVL.

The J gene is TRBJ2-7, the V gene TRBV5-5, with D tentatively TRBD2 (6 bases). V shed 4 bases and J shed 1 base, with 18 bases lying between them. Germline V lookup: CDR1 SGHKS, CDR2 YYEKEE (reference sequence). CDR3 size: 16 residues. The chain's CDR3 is CASSLFSGGGSYEQYF. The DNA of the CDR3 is TGTGCCAGCAGCCTCTTTTCTGGGGGAGGATCCTACGAGCAGTACTTC.

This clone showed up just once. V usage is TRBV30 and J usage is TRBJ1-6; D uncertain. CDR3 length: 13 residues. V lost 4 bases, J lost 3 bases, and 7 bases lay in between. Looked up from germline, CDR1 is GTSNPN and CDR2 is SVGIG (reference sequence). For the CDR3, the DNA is TGTGCCTGGACTTCAGACTATAATTCACCCCTCCACTTT. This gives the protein CAWTSDYNSPLHF. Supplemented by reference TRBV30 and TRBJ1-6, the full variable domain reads SQTIHQWPATLVQPVGSPLSLECTVEGTSNPNLYWYRQAAGRGLQLLFYSVGIGQISSEVPQNLSASRPQDRQFILSSKKLLLSDSGFYLCAWTSDYNSPLHFGNGTRLTVT.

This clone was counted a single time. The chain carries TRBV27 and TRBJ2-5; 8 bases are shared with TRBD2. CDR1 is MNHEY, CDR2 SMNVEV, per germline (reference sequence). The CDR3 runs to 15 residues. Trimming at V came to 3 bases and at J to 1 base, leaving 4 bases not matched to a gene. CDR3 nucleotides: TGTGCCAGCAGTTTTTTCGGGGGGGTCCAAGAGACCCAGTACTTC. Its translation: CASSFFGGVQETQYF.

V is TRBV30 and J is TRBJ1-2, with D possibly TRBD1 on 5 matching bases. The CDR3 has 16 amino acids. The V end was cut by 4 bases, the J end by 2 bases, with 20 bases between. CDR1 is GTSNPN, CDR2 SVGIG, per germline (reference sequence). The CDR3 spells CAWTQRTGLINYGYTF. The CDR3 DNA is TGTGCCTGGACCCAAAGAACAGGCCTCATCAACTATGGCTACACCTTC.

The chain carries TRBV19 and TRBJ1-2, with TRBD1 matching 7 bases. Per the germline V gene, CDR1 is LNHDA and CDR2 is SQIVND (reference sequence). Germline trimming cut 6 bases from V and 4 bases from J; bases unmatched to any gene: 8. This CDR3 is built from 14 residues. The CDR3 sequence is CASSHDRDFYGYTF. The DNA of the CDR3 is TGTGCCAGTAGCCACGACAGGGACTTCTATGGCTACACCTTC.

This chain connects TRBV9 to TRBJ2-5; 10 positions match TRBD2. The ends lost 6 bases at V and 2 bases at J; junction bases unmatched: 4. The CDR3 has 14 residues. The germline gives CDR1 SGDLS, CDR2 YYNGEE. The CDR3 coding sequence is TGTGCCAGCACCCTAGCGGGAGAACAAGAGACCCAGTACTTC. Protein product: CASTLAGEQETQYF.

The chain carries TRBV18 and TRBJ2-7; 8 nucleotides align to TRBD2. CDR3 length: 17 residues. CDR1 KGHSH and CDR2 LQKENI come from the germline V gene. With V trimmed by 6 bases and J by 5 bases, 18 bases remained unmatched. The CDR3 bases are TGTGCCAGCTCCCCCGGGGCGGGGGGACCTTCTGGGCACGAGCAGTACTTC. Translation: CASSPGAGGPSGHEQYF.

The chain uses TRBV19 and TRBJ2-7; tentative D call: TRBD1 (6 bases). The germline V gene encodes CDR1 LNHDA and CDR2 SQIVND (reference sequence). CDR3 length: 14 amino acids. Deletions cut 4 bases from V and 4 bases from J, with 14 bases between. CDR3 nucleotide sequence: TGTGCCAGTAGTACCCAGGGGAAGGGGTACGAGCAGTACTTC. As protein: CASSTQGKGYEQYF.

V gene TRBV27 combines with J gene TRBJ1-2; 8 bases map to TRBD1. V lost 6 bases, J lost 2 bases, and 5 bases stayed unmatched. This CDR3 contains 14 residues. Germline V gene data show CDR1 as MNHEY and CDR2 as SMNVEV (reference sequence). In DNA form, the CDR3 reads TGTGCCAGCAGGCCAGGGGGCCTCAACTATGGCTACACCTTC. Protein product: CASRPGGLNYGYTF.

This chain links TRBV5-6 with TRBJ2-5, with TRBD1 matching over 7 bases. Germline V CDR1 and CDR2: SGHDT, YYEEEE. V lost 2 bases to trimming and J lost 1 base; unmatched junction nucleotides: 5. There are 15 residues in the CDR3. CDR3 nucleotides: TGTGCCAGCAGCTTAGTTAGGGGGCCCCAAGAGACCCAGTACTTC. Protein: CASSLVRGPQETQYF. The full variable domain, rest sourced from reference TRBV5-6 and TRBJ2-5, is DAGVTQSPTHLIKTRGQQVTLRCSPKSGHDTVSWYQQALGQGPQFIFQYYEEEERQRGNFPDRFSGHQFPNYSSELNVNALLLGDSALYLCASSLVRGPQETQYFGPGTRLLVL.

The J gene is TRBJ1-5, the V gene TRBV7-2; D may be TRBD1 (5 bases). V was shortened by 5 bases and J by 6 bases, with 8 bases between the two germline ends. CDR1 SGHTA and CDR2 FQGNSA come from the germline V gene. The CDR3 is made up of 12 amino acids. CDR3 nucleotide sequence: TGTGCCAGCAGCCTACAGGCTCAGCCCCAGCATTTT. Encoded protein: CASSLQAQPQHF.

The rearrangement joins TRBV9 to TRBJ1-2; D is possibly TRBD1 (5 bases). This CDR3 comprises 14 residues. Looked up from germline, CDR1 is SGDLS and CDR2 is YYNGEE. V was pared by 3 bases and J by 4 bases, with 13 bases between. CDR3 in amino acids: CASSALGGSYGYTF. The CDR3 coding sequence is TGTGCCAGCAGCGCGTTGGGGGGATCCTATGGCTACACCTTC.

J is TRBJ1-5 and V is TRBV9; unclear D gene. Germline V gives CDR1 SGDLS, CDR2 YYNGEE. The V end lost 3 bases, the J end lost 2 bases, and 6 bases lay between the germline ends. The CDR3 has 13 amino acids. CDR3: CASSDLRNQPQHF. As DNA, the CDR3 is TGTGCCAGCAGCGACCTACGCAATCAGCCCCAGCATTTT.

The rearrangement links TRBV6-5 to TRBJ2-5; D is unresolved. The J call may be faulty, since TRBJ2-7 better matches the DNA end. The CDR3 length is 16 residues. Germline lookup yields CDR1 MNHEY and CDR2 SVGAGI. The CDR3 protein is CASSYSVPVGYYEQYF. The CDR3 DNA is TGTGCCAGCAGTTACTCCGTCCCGGTCGGTTACTACGAGCAGTACTTC.

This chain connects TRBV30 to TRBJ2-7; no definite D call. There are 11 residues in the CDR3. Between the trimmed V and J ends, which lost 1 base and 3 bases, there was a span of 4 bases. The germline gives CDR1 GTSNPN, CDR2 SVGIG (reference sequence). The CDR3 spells CAWSANYEQYF. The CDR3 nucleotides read TGTGCCTGGAGTGCTAACTACGAGCAGTACTTC.

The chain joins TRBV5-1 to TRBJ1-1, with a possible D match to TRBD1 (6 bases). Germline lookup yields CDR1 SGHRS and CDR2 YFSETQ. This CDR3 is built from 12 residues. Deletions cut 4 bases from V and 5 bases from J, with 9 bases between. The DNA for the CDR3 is TGCGCCAGCAGCCCAGGACAGACTGAAGCTTTCTTT. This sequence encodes CASSPGQTEAFF. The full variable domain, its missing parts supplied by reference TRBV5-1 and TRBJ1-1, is KAGVTQTPRYLIKTRGQQVTLSCSPISGHRSVSWYQQTPGQGLQFLFEYFSETQRNKGNFPGRFSGRQFSNSRSEMNVSTLELGDSALYLCASSPGQTEAFFGQGTRLTVV.

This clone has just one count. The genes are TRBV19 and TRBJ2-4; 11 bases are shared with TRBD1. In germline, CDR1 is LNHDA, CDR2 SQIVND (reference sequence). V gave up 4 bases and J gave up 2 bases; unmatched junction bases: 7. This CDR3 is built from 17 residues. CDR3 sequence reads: CASSTWDRGGSKNIQYF. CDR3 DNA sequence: TGTGCCAGTAGTACCTGGGACAGGGGGGGGTCCAAAAACATTCAGTACTTC.

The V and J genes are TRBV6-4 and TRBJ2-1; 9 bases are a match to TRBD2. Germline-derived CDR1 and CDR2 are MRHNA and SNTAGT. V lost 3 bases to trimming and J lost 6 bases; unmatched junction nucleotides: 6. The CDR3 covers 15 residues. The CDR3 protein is CASSESGGYSNEQFF. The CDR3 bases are TGTGCCAGCAGTGAGAGCGGGGGGTATAGCAATGAGCAGTTCTTC.

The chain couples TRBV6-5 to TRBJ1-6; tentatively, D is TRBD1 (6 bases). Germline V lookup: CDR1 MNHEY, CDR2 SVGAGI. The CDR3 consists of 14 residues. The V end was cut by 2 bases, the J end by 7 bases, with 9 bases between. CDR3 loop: CASSYRTENSPLHF. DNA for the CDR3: TGTGCCAGCAGTTACAGGACAGAAAATTCACCCCTCCACTTT.

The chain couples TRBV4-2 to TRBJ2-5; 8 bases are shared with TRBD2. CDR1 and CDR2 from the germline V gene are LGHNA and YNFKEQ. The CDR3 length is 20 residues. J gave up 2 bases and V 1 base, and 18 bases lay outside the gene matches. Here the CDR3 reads CASSQGGFSGGVTFQETQYF. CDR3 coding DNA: TGTGCCAGCAGCCAAGGCGGTTTCAGCGGGGGAGTAACCTTTCAAGAGACCCAGTACTTC.

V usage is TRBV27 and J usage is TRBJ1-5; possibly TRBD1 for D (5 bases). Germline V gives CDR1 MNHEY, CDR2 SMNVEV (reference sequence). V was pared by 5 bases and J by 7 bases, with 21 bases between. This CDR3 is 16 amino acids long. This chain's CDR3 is CASSPKSREAGQPQHF. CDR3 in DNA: TGTGCCAGCAGTCCAAAATCCAGGGAGGCGGGACAGCCCCAGCATTTT.

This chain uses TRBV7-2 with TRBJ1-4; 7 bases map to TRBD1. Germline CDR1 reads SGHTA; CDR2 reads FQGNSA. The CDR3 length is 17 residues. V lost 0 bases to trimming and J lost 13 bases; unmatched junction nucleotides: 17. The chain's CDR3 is CASSLAGSGQRHSGLFF. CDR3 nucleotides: TGTGCCAGCAGCTTAGCGGGATCGGGACAGCGACATAGTGGACTGTTTTTT. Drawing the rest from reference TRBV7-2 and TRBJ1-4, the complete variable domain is GAGVSQSPSNKVTEKGKDVELRCDPISGHTALYWYRQSLGQGLEFLIYFQGNSAPDKSGLPSDRFSAERTGGSVSTLTIQRTQQEDSAVYLCASSLAGSGQRHSGLFFGSGTQLSVL.

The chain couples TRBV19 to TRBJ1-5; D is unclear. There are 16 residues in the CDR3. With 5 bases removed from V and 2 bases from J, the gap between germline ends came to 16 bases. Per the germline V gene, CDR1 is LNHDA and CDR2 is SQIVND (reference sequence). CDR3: CASSLGTWRGNQPQHF. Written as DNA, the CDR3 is TGTGCCAGTAGTCTTGGCACGTGGAGGGGCAATCAGCCCCAGCATTTT.

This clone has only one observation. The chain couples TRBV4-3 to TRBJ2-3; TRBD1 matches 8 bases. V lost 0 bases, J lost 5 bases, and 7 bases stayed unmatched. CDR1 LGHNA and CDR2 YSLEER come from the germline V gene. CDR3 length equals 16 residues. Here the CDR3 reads CASSQEVGTGRDTQYF. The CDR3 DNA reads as TGCGCCAGCAGCCAAGAGGTAGGGACAGGAAGAGATACGCAGTATTTT.

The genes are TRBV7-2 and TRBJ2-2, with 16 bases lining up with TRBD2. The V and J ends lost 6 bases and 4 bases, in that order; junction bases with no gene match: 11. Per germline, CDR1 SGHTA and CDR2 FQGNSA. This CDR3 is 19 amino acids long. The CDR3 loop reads CASSFAGTSGGAFTGELFF. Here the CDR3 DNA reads TGTGCCAGCAGTTTCGCCGGGACTAGCGGGGGGGCCTTCACCGGGGAGCTGTTTTTT.

The CDR3 nucleotides read TGTGCCAGCAGCTTTCTTAGCGGGGGGAACTACGAGCAGTACTTC. Protein sequence: CASSFLSGGNYEQYF. The chain is built from TRBV11-1 and TRBJ2-7; 10 bases align to TRBD2. With V trimmed by 3 bases and J by 3 bases, 5 bases remained unmatched. Looked up from germline, CDR1 is SGHAT and CDR2 is FQDESV (reference sequence). The CDR3 has 15 residues.

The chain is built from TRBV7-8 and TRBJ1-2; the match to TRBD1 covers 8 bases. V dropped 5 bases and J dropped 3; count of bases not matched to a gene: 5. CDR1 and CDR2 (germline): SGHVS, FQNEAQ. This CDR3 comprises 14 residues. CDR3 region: CASSLRQGYYGYTF. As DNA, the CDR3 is TGTGCCAGCAGCCTCAGACAGGGGTACTATGGCTACACCTTC.

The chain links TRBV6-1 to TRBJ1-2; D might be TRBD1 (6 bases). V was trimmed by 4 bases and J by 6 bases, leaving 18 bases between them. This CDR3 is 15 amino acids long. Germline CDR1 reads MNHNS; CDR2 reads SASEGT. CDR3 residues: CASSADGQGNHGYTF. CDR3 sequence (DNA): TGTGCCAGCAGTGCAGATGGGCAGGGGAACCATGGCTACACCTTC.

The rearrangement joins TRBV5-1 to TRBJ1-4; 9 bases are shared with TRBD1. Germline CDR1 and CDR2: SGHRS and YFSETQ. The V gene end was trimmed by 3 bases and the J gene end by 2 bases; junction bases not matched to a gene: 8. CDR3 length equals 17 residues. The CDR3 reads CASSWGTGGRTNEKLFF. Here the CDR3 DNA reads TGCGCCAGCAGCTGGGGAACAGGGGGCAGGACTAATGAAAAACTGTTTTTT.